One sample yielded the 12 T cell receptor beta chains listed below, sequenced in a study of blood T cell repertoires in COVID-19. Assay: immunoSEQ multiplex PCR; the TCRdb copy retains only in-frame clones and omits some. This sample has over 110,000 clones, with roughly 88% found just once. The sequenced sample consisted of peripheral blood. These receptors originate from a human donor in a cohort sampled during active COVID-19.

The chain recombines TRBV5-1 with TRBJ1-4, with 9 bases that match TRBD1. In germline, CDR1 is SGHRS, CDR2 YFSETQ. The CDR3 is 16 residues long. The J segment lost 0 bases and the V segment lost 5 bases, leaving 5 bases of the junction unmatched. The CDR3 region has the DNA TGCGCCAGCAGATTAACAGGGGGCCCAACTAATGAAAAACTGTTTTTT. Translated: CASRLTGGPTNEKLFF.

This chain links TRBV19 with TRBJ2-6; D perhaps matches TRBD2 (6 bases). The V gene's germline CDR1 is LNHDA and CDR2 SQIVND (reference sequence). Trimming took 8 bases from V and 1 from J, leaving 15 bases between them. The CDR3 has 16 residues. DNA of the CDR3: TGTGCCAGTCAGTCGGACGGAGGGTCTGGGGCCAACGTCCTGACTTTC. Amino acids: CASQSDGGSGANVLTF.

The V call is TRBV30, the J call TRBJ1-1, with TRBD1 identical over 7 bases. CDR1 and CDR2 (germline): GTSNPN, SVGIG (reference sequence). CDR3 length equals 16 residues. V gave up 2 bases and J gave up 1 base; unmatched junction bases: 10. DNA for the CDR3: TGTGCCTGGAGTTTAACAGGGGACCCCCCGAACACTGAAGCTTTCTTT. It yields the protein CAWSLTGDPPNTEAFF.

The CDR3 nucleotides read TGTGCCATTGGGACGGGGGAATATAGCAATCAGCCCCAGCATTTT. It translates to CAIGTGEYSNQPQHF. The chain links TRBV10-3 to TRBJ1-5, with a weak D call TRBD1 (5 bases). Between the trimmed V and J ends, which lost 9 bases and 0 bases, there was a span of 15 bases. This CDR3 is 15 amino acids long. The V gene's germline CDR1 is ENHRY and CDR2 SYGVKD.

The chain carries TRBV19 and TRBJ2-7; D is undetermined. The length of the CDR3 is 13 residues. Trimming left V 3 bases short and J 6 bases short, with 12 bases between. The germline CDR1 and CDR2 sequences are LNHDA and SQIVND (reference sequence). In nucleotides, the CDR3 is TGTGCCAGTAGTATTGATGGGCTCCGCGAGCAGTACTTC. Amino acid sequence: CASSIDGLREQYF.

The chain couples TRBV7-8 to TRBJ1-1; possibly TRBD1 for D (5 bases). V gave up 11 bases and J gave up 5 bases, with 24 bases separating them. The length of the CDR3 is 15 residues. Germline CDR1 reads SGHVS; CDR2 reads FQNEAQ. This CDR3 reads CALRALGLQGTEAFF. The CDR3 DNA reads as TGTGCCTTACGCGCGTTGGGACTCCAGGGAACTGAAGCTTTCTTT.

The chain links TRBV3-1 (or the pseudogene TRBV3-2) to TRBJ2-3; 11 nucleotides agree with TRBD2. Germline-derived CDR1 and CDR2 are LGHDT and YNNKEL (reference sequence). This CDR3 is built from 14 residues. V shed 4 bases, J shed 7 bases, and the junction held 4 bases outside the gene matches. CDR3 sequence: CASSLAGGQYTQYF. As DNA, the CDR3 is TGTGCCAGCAGCCTAGCGGGGGGGCAGTATACGCAGTATTTT.

A word on this clone: The same CDR3 also results from other DNA sequences found in this sample. The chain couples TRBV12-3 or TRBV12-4 to TRBJ2-7, with D perhaps TRBD2 (5 bases). The V end lost 8 bases, the J end lost 2 bases, and 10 bases lay between the germline ends. The length of the CDR3 is 12 residues. DNA for the CDR3: TGTGCCAGCTCTGGAGGCCCCTACGAGCAGTACTTC. It translates to CASSGGPYEQYF.

V usage is TRBV14 and J usage is TRBJ1-2; 9 nucleotides align to TRBD1. The CDR3 is 15 amino acids. J lost 6 bases, V lost 3 bases, and 8 bases had no gene match. The germline gives CDR1 SGHDN, CDR2 FVKESK. CDR3 amino acids: CASSHQPTGGNGYTF. Written as DNA, the CDR3 is TGTGCCAGCAGCCACCAGCCGACAGGGGGGAATGGCTACACCTTC.

The J gene is TRBJ2-1, the V gene TRBV13, with no clear D. This CDR3 comprises 13 residues. Germline CDR1 and CDR2: PRHDT and FYEKMQ (reference sequence). Trimming cost V 4 bases and J 5 bases, with 9 bases left between them. CDR3 amino acids: CASSSPPNNEQFF. For the CDR3, the DNA is TGTGCCAGCAGCTCCCCCCCTAACAATGAGCAGTTCTTC.

This chain connects TRBV6-5 to TRBJ2-7, with 7 nucleotides matching TRBD1. Germline CDR1 MNHEY, CDR2 SVGAGI. The V and J ends lost 7 bases and 0 bases, in that order; junction bases with no gene match: 6. The CDR3 is 14 amino acids. The DNA for the CDR3 is TGTGCCAGCATGTGGGACAGTAGCTCCTACGAGCAGTACTTC. It specifies CASMWDSSSYEQYF.

The rearrangement links TRBV2 to TRBJ1-2; 9 bases align to TRBD1. Per the germline V gene, CDR1 is SNHLY and CDR2 is FYNNEI. With V trimmed by 8 bases and J by 1 base, 5 bases remained unmatched. The CDR3 totals 14 residues. The CDR3 DNA reads TGTGCCAGCGTACAGGGGGCCCTTAACTATGGCTACACCTTC. Encoded protein: CASVQGALNYGYTF.